This T cell receptor (beta chain) stems from a study of immune heterogeneity within non-small cell lung tumors. Across the study: In total, the tumors were 4 squamous cell carcinomas, approximately ten non-squamous carcinomas and 1 not otherwise specified.

This clonotype has a single count. No antigen is known for it. V lost 5 bases and J lost 12, with 20 bases in between. Germline lookup yields CDR1 MNHEY and CDR2 SMNVEV (reference sequence). This CDR3 comprises 15 residues. TCR beta CDR3 was amplified by multiplex PCR, first round nine to eleven cycles, 32 V and 13 J primers. TCRdb re-called the multiplex PCR reads through MiXCR, storing one row per CDR3 protein. Of 8,000 to 13,000 distinct CDR3 sequences listed, under 20% are singletons. Samples each supplied about 600 ng of bulk tumor genomic DNA as template. Surgery yielded several widely spaced biopsies per primary tumor. The study cohort was described as untreated, and its members had newly diagnosed non-small cell lung cancer. They went on to have curative surgery. General study findings and limits: Recurrence of the same dominant CDR3 beta clonotypes was seen across tumor sites within a patient, and site-unique high-frequency clones were present alongside them. A moderate but significant correlation was observed between local T-cell clonality and local tumor mutational burden (R about 0.34). The high-frequency T-cell receptor beta clonotypes mostly did not match up between individual patients.

This TCR was recovered from a man aged 35 to 55 with non-small cell lung cancer. The material sequenced was lung tumor tissue. This rearrangement joins TRBV27 to TRBJ1-6; no definite D call. CDR3 amino acids: CASSAAPDGSLPLHF. The CDR3 nucleotides read TGTGCCAGCAGTGCGGCCCCGGACGGCTCTTTACCCCTCCACTTT.